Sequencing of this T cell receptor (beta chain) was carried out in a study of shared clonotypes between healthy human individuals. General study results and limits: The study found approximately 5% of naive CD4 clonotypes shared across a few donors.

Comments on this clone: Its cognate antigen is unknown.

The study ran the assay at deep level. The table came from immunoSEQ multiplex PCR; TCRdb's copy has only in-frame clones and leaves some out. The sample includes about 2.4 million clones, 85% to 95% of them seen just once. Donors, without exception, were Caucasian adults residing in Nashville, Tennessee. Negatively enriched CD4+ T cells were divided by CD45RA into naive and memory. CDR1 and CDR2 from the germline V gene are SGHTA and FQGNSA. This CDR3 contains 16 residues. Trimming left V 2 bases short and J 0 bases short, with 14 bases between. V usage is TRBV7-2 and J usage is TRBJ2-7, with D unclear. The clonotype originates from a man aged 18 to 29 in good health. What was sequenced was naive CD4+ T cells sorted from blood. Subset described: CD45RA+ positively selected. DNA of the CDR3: TGTGCCAGCAGCTTAAGTCGGTCGGCAAGCTCCTACGAGCAGTACTTC. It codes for CASSLSRSASSYEQYF.